One and the same sample provided the 28 T cell receptor beta chains below, sequenced in a study of cytomegalovirus exposure and HLA in healthy donors. PCR primers comprised 60 Vbeta and 13 Jbeta primers. Assay: immunoSEQ multiplex PCR; the TCRdb copy retains only in-frame clones and omits some. The data hold about 160,000 clones, with around 82% observed a single time. Sequencing was performed on PBMCs. The receptors originated from a man in his forties or fifties in good health and CMV-seropositive.

The chain recombines TRBV9 with TRBJ2-5, with 11 bases identical to TRBD2. Losses at the gene ends were 2 bases for V and 5 bases for J; bases not matched to a gene: 2. The CDR3 covers 14 residues. Germline assignment: CDR1 SGDLS and CDR2 YYNGEE. CDR3 sequence (DNA): TGTGCCAGCAGCGTTAGCGGGGGGGCGGAGACCCAGTACTTC. It yields the protein CASSVSGGAETQYF. Supplemented by reference TRBV9 and TRBJ2-5, the full variable domain reads DSGVTQTPKHLITATGQRVTLRCSPRSGDLSVYWYQQSLDQGLQFLIQYYNGEERAKGNILERFSAQQFPDLHSELNLSSLELGDSALYFCASSVSGGAETQYFGPGTRLLVL.

This clone came up once. The chain employs TRBV4-3 and TRBJ2-5; TRBD2 matches at 7 bases. Germline V gene lookup returns CDR1 LGHNA and CDR2 YSLEER. V was pared by 0 bases and J by 5 bases, with 6 bases of the junction left unmatched. The length of the CDR3 is 15 residues. CDR3 DNA sequence: TGCGCCAGCAGCCAAGATATGGGGGGGTGGGAGACCCAGTACTTC. This sequence encodes CASSQDMGGWETQYF.

The genes are TRBV15 and TRBJ2-7; D call uncertain. Germline loops: CDR1 LNHNV, CDR2 YYDKDF (reference sequence). The CDR3 totals 17 residues. The ends were cut back, 0 bases at V and 2 bases at J, with 17 bases in the middle. The CDR3 DNA reads as TGTGCCACCAGCAGAGATTTGGGCAGTTCGGAAGCCTACGAGCAGTACTTC. As protein: CATSRDLGSSEAYEQYF.

J is TRBJ1-1 and V is TRBV9; 8 bases fit TRBD1. V lost 4 bases, J lost 0 bases, and 5 bases stayed unmatched. Germline CDR1 and CDR2: SGDLS and YYNGEE. CDR3 length: 15 residues. The CDR3 region is CASSSRQGLNTEAFF. CDR3 DNA: TGTGCCAGCAGCTCTAGACAGGGGCTGAACACTGAAGCTTTCTTT. The full variable domain, in which reference TRBV9 and TRBJ1-1 provide the parts outside the CDR3, is DSGVTQTPKHLITATGQRVTLRCSPRSGDLSVYWYQQSLDQGLQFLIQYYNGEERAKGNILERFSAQQFPDLHSELNLSSLELGDSALYFCASSSRQGLNTEAFFGQGTRLTVV.

The V call is TRBV2, the J call TRBJ1-1, with TRBD1 matching 8 bases. CDR3 length: 18 residues. V lost 6 bases, J lost 5 bases, and 20 bases stayed unmatched. The germline V gene encodes CDR1 SNHLY and CDR2 FYNNEI. CDR3 protein: CASRSPAGGAGSRTEAFF. The CDR3 coding sequence is TGTGCCAGCAGATCCCCGGCAGGGGGCGCGGGTTCTCGGACTGAAGCTTTCTTT. Looking up the rest from reference TRBV2 and TRBJ1-1 gives the full variable domain: EPEVTQTPSHQVTQMGQEVILRCVPISNHLYFYWYRQILGQKVEFLVSFYNNEISEKSEIFDDQFSVERPDGSNFTLKIRSTKLEDSAMYFCASRSPAGGAGSRTEAFFGQGTRLTVV.

The chain combines TRBV18 with TRBJ1-1, with D possibly matching TRBD1 (6 bases). Germline loops: CDR1 KGHSH, CDR2 LQKENI. The CDR3 extends over 13 amino acids. V was trimmed by 3 bases and J by 7 bases, leaving 12 bases between them. The CDR3, as DNA: TGTGCCAGCTCACCCCCGACCAGGGGTGAAGCTTTCTTT. Translation: CASSPPTRGEAFF.

The CDR3 DNA follows: TGTGCCAGCAGTGATAGGCCCGGGGAGATTGTCTACGAGCAGTACTTC. Translating it yields CASSDRPGEIVYEQYF. V usage is TRBV6-1 and J usage is TRBJ2-7, with a tentative D call TRBD2 (5 bases). In germline, CDR1 is MNHNS, CDR2 SASEGT. Trimming removed 3 bases from V and 3 bases from J, with 18 bases in between. The CDR3 contains 16 residues.

The genes are TRBV7-3 and TRBJ2-1; 8 positions match TRBD2. The CDR3 runs to 17 residues. J was trimmed by 2 bases and V by 5 bases; bases with no gene match: 11. Germline CDR1 reads SGHTA; CDR2 reads FQGTGA. CDR3 sequence: CASSLQPGLGTYNEQFF. The CDR3 region has the DNA TGTGCCAGCAGCCTACAACCGGGACTAGGGACCTACAATGAGCAGTTCTTC.

This chain connects TRBV14 to TRBJ1-4; no definite D call. Germline V CDR1 and CDR2: SGHDN, FVKESK. V lost 1 base, J lost 5 bases, and 5 bases lay in between. The CDR3 has 13 amino acids. CDR3 DNA: TGTGCCAGCAGCCAAGTTCAGAATGAAAAACTGTTTTTT. This translates into CASSQVQNEKLFF.

This chain uses TRBV27 with TRBJ2-5; D is unresolved. The germline V gene has CDR1 MNHEY and CDR2 SMNVEV (reference sequence). The CDR3 spans 13 residues. The ends were cut back, 4 bases at V and 0 bases at J, with 6 bases in the middle. CDR3 nucleotides: TGTGCCAGCAGTTCCCTGTACCAAGAGACCCAGTACTTC. It yields the protein CASSSLYQETQYF.

The V call is TRBV19, the J call TRBJ1-1; D may be TRBD1 (5 bases). The V end was cut by 7 bases, the J end by 6 bases, with 18 bases between. Germline CDR1 LNHDA, CDR2 SQIVND (reference sequence). This CDR3 spans 14 amino acids. CDR3 protein: CASTHRAGLAEAFF. DNA of the CDR3: TGTGCCAGTACCCATAGGGCAGGGCTCGCTGAAGCTTTCTTT.

V gene TRBV2 combines with J gene TRBJ1-1; 10 nucleotides align to TRBD1. The CDR3 totals 13 residues. Germline values: CDR1 SNHLY, CDR2 FYNNEI. The V segment lost 8 bases and the J segment 7 bases; nucleotides outside the gene matches: 7. CDR3 nucleotide sequence: TGTGCCAGCGCGACAGGGGGCCTCAGTGAAGCTTTCTTT. Translation: CASATGGLSEAFF.

This clone was detected only a few times. The CDR3 bases are TGTGCCAGCAGCTATCCCCGGGACAGTCATCAGCCCCAGCATTTT. This codes for CASSYPRDSHQPQHF. The chain recombines TRBV6-6 with TRBJ1-5, with 7 bases fitting TRBD1. The CDR3 loop spans 15 amino acids. Germline trimming cut 6 bases from V and 5 bases from J; bases unmatched to any gene: 10. The germline V gene has CDR1 MNHNY and CDR2 SVGAGI (reference sequence).

Notes on this clone: At one end, the junction sequence differs from germline, possibly due to a read error. The chain joins TRBV7-7 to TRBJ1-4; the D gene is possibly TRBD1 (6 bases). This CDR3 spans 15 amino acids. The germline CDR1 and CDR2 sequences are SSHAT and FNYEAQ (reference sequence). CDR3 sequence reads: CASSLGGGASEKLFF. DNA of the CDR3: TGTGCTAGCAGCTTAGGTGGGGGCGCGAGTGAAAAACTGTTTTTT.

This chain links TRBV30 with TRBJ2-1; 10 bases agree with TRBD1. The CDR3 is made up of 13 amino acids. V lost 5 bases and J lost 5; bases outside the gene matches: 3. Germline V gene data show CDR1 as GTSNPN and CDR2 as SVGIG (reference sequence). The CDR3 nucleotides read TGTGCCTGGGACAGGGGGCGGGACAATGAGCAGTTCTTC. Amino acid sequence: CAWDRGRDNEQFF.

As to this clone: At one end the junction does not follow the germline gene, possibly because of a read error. Distinct nucleotide sequences in the sample also encode this CDR3. The rearrangement links TRBV7-3 to TRBJ1-1; D unclear. The CDR3 has 14 residues. In germline, CDR1 is SGHTA, CDR2 FQGTGA. The CDR3 loop is CASSPGPMNTEAFF. Here the CDR3 DNA reads TGTGCCAGCAGCCCGGGTCCTATGAACACTGAGGCTTTCTTT.

V gene TRBV7-9 combines with J gene TRBJ2-1; TRBD2 aligns across 7 bases. The germline gives CDR1 SEHNR, CDR2 FQNEAQ (reference sequence). J gave up 0 bases and V 5 bases, and 7 bases lay outside the gene matches. The CDR3 is made up of 16 amino acids. As DNA, the CDR3 is TGTGCCAGCAGCCCTAGCGGAAGGAGCTCCTACAATGAGCAGTTCTTC. As protein: CASSPSGRSSYNEQFF.

This clone is a singleton in its sample. This chain joins TRBV4-1 and TRBJ2-1; a weak D match, TRBD1 (6 bases). The CDR3 is 13 amino acids. Germline V CDR1 and CDR2: MGHRA, YSYEKL. Trimming removed 3 bases at V and 9 bases at J, with 12 bases between. CDR3 loop: CASSHTGLGEQFF. CDR3 in DNA: TGCGCCAGCAGCCATACAGGGTTGGGTGAGCAGTTCTTC.

This clone has only a few counts. The chain recombines TRBV30 with TRBJ1-2; 12 bases line up with TRBD1. Germline V CDR1 and CDR2: GTSNPN, SVGIG (reference sequence). Trimming removed 0 bases from V and 8 bases from J; junction bases left unmatched: 1. The CDR3 is 13 amino acids. The CDR3 spells CAWSVGTGGGYTF. CDR3 bases: TGTGCCTGGAGTGTAGGGACAGGGGGCGGCTACACCTTC.

This rearrangement joins TRBV15 to TRBJ2-1, with D perhaps TRBD1 (7 bases). The germline CDR1 and CDR2 sequences are LNHNV and YYDKDF (reference sequence). The CDR3 is 15 residues long. The V end lost 0 bases, the J end lost 8 bases, and 14 bases lay between the germline ends. The CDR3 protein is CATSRDQQGGDEQFF. The DNA for the CDR3 is TGTGCCACCAGCAGAGACCAGCAGGGGGGCGATGAGCAGTTCTTC.

This clone has a handful of counts. The chain is built from TRBV28 and TRBJ1-1; TRBD1 is a possible D gene (6 bases). The CDR3 extends over 14 amino acids. Germline assignment: CDR1 MDHEN and CDR2 SYDVKM. Trimming took 2 bases from V and 4 from J, leaving 11 bases between them. The CDR3 DNA reads TGTGCCAGCAGTTTAGGGACATTTGTCACTGAAGCTTTCTTT. Residues: CASSLGTFVTEAFF.

This chain links TRBV5-8 with TRBJ2-7; TRBD2 matches 7 bases. Germline CDR1 and CDR2: SGHTS and YDEGEE. The CDR3 runs 13 residues. The junction had 3 bases not matched to a gene; V was cut back by 3 bases and J by 3 bases. The CDR3 bases are TGTGCCAGCAGCTCGCGGGGGAACTACGAGCAGTACTTC. Translation gives CASSSRGNYEQYF. The entire variable domain, with the rest obtained from reference TRBV5-8 and TRBJ2-7, is as follows: EAGVTQSPTHLIKTRGQQATLRCSPISGHTSVYWYQQALGLGLQFLLWYDEGEERNRGNFPPRFSGRQFPNYSSELNVNALELEDSALYLCASSSRGNYEQYFGPGTRLTVT.

This clone has more than one count but fewer than ten. The chain combines TRBV6-5 with TRBJ2-3, with 11 bases fitting TRBD2. Germline V gene data show CDR1 as MNHEY and CDR2 as SVGAGI. The V and J ends lost 6 bases and 5 bases, in that order; junction bases with no gene match: 7. The CDR3 runs 15 residues. CDR3 in amino acids: CASSPSGGSGDTQYF. In DNA, the CDR3 is TGTGCCAGCAGCCCTAGCGGGGGGAGTGGAGATACGCAGTATTTT.

CDR3 region: CASGYGQGNTEAFF. The CDR3, as DNA: TGCGCCAGCGGCTATGGACAGGGGAACACTGAAGCTTTCTTT. The J gene is TRBJ1-1, the V gene TRBV5-1; 8 bases line up with TRBD1. Germline V gene data show CDR1 as SGHRS and CDR2 as YFSETQ. V trimming: 7 bases; J trimming: 1 base; junction bases outside the gene matches: 6. The CDR3 covers 14 residues.

This clone was counted a few times. The rearrangement links TRBV28 to TRBJ2-1, with D hard to call. V shed 5 bases and J shed 10 bases, with 15 bases lying between them. Looked up from germline, CDR1 is MDHEN and CDR2 is SYDVKM. This CDR3 is 13 amino acids long. The chain's CDR3 is CASSPPSTEEQFF. CDR3 DNA: TGTGCCAGCAGTCCACCCTCCACAGAAGAGCAGTTCTTC.

The chain carries TRBV14 and TRBJ2-1; 9 nucleotides agree with TRBD2. From germline, CDR1 is SGHDN and CDR2 FVKESK. The V and J ends lost 6 bases and 8 bases, in that order; junction bases with no gene match: 11. The CDR3 extends over 15 amino acids. This CDR3 reads CASSLRTSVVDEQFF. CDR3 nucleotide sequence: TGTGCCAGCAGTCTCCGGACTAGCGTCGTCGATGAGCAGTTCTTC.

The V and J genes are TRBV25-1 and TRBJ2-2; D is ambiguous. The ends were cut back, 6 bases at V and 3 bases at J, with 5 bases in the middle. This CDR3 contains 12 residues. The germline CDR1 and CDR2 sequences are MGHDK and SYGVNS. In nucleotides, the CDR3 is TGTGCCAGCAGCAGGTACACCGGGGAGCTGTTTTTT. Translated, it gives CASSRYTGELFF.

The rearrangement uses TRBV7-8 and TRBJ1-1; D is uncertain. Deletions cut 1 base from V and 0 bases from J, with 9 bases between. Per germline, CDR1 SGHVS and CDR2 FQNEAQ. The CDR3 loop spans 15 amino acids. The CDR3 loop is CASSLDNSLNTEAFF. Here the CDR3 DNA reads TGTGCCAGCAGCTTAGATAACAGTTTGAACACTGAAGCTTTCTTT. The full variable domain, with the rest looked up from reference TRBV7-8 and TRBJ1-1, is GAGVSQSPRYKVAKRGQDVALRCDPISGHVSLFWYQQALGQGPEFLTYFQNEAQLDKSGLPSDRFFAERPEGSVSTLKIQRTQQEDSAVYLCASSLDNSLNTEAFFGQGTRLTVV.